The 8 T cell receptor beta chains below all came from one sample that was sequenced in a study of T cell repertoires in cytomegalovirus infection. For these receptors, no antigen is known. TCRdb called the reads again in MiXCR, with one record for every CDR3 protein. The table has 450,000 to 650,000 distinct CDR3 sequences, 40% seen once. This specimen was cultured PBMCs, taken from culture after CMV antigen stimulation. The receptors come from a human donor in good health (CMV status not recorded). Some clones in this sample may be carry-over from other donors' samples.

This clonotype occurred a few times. DNA of the CDR3: TGTGCCAGCAGCGACAGGGGGCAATCTGGAAACACCATATATTTT. Translated: CASSDRGQSGNTIYF. This rearrangement joins TRBV7-9 to TRBJ1-3; 10 bases agree with TRBD1. V shed 5 bases, J shed 1 base, and the junction held 2 bases outside the gene matches. This CDR3 spans 15 amino acids. Germline assignment: CDR1 SEHNR and CDR2 FQNEAQ (reference sequence). Combining the CDR3 with reference TRBV7-9 and TRBJ1-3 gives the whole variable domain DTGVSQNPRHKITKRGQNVTFRCDPISEHNRLYWYRQTLGQGPEFLTYFQNEAQLEKSRLLSDRFSAERPKGSFSTLEIQRTEQGDSAMYLCASSDRGQSGNTIYFGEGSWLTVV.

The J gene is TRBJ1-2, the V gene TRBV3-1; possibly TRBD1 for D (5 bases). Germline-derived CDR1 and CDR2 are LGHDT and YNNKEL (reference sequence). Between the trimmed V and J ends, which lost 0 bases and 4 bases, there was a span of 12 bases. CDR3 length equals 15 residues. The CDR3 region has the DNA TGTGCCAGCAGCCAAGATCCAGAGACAGTCTATGGCTACACCTTC. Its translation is CASSQDPETVYGYTF.

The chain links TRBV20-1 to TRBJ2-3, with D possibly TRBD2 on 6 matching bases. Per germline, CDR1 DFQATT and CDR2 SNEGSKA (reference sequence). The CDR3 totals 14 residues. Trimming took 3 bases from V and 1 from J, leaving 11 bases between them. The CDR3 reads CSASSGVGTDTQYF. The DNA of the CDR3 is TGCAGTGCTAGTTCGGGGGTTGGCACAGATACGCAGTATTTT.

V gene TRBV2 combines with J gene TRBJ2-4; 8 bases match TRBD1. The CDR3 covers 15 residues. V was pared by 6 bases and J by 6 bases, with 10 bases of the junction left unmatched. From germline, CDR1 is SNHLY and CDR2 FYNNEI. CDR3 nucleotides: TGTGCCAGCAGCCTATCACAGGGGGTTGGAAACATTCAGTACTTC. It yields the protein CASSLSQGVGNIQYF.

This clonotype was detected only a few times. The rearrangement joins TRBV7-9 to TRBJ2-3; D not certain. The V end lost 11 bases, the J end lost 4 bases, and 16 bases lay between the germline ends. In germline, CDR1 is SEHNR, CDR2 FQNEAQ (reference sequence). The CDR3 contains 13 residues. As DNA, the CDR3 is TGTGCCTCCGGTGGCAGGAGCCCAGATACGCAGTATTTT. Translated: CASGGRSPDTQYF.

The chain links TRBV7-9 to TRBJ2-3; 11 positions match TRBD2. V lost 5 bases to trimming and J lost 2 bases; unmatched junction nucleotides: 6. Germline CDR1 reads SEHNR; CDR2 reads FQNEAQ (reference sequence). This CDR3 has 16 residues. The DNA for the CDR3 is TGTGCCAGCAGCCTGGATAGCGGGAGGGCCACAGATACGCAGTATTTT. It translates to CASSLDSGRATDTQYF.

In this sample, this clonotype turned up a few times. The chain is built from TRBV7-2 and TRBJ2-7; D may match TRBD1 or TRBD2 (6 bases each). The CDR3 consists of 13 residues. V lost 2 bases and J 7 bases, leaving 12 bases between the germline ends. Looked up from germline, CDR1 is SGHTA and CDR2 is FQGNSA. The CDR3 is CASSLRGTREQYF. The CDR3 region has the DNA TGTGCCAGCAGCTTAAGGGGGACTCGGGAGCAGTACTTC.

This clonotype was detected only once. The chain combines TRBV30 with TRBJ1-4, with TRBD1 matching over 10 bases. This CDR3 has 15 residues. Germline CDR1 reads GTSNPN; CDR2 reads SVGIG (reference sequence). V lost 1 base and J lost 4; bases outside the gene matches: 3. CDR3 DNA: TGTGCCTGGAGTGCCGGGGACAGGGGTAATGAAAAACTGTTTTTT. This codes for CAWSAGDRGNEKLFF.